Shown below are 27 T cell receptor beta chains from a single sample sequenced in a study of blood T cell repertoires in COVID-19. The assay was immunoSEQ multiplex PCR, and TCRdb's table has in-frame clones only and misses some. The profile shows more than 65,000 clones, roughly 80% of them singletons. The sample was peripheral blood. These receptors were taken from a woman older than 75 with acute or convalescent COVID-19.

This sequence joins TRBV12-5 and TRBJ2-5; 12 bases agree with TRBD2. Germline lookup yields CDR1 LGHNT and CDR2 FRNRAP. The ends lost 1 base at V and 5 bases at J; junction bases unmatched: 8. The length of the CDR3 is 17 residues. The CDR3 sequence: CASGLGTGGLAGETQYF. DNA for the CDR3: TGTGCTAGTGGTTTGGGAACAGGGGGACTAGCGGGTGAGACCCAGTACTTC.

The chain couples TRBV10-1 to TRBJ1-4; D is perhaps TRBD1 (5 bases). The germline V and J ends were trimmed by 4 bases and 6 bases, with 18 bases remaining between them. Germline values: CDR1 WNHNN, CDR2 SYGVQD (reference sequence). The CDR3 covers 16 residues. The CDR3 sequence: CASSANWEGLDEKLFF. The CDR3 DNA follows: TGCGCCAGCAGTGCCAACTGGGAGGGGTTAGATGAAAAACTGTTTTTT.

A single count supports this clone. CDR3 in DNA: TGTGCCAGCAGCTCCCTAGCGTTCACAGATACGCAGTATTTT. Protein sequence: CASSSLAFTDTQYF. J is TRBJ2-3 and V is TRBV13, with a tentative D call TRBD2 (6 bases). V gave up 4 bases and J gave up 2 bases, with 10 bases separating them. The germline V gene has CDR1 PRHDT and CDR2 FYEKMQ (reference sequence). The CDR3 is 14 residues long.

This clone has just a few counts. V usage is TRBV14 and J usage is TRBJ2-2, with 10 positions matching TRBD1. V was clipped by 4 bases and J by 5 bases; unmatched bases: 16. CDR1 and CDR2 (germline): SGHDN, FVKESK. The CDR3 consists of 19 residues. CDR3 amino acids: CASSLLRTSGQGRTGELFF. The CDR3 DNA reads TGTGCCAGCAGCCTCTTGCGGACCTCGGGACAGGGGCGGACCGGGGAGCTGTTTTTT.

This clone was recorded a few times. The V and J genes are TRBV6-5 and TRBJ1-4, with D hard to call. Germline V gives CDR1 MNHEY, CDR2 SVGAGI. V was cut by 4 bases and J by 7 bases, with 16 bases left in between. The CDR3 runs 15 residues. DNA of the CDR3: TGTGCCAGCAGTTCCCTACGGGGTCGGAGTGAAAAACTGTTTTTT. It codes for CASSSLRGRSEKLFF.

Here the CDR3 DNA reads TGCAGCGTGGAACACAGTTTTGGGGCCACTGAAGCTTTCTTT. Translation gives CSVEHSFGATEAFF. The V call is TRBV29-1, the J call TRBJ1-1, with D perhaps matching TRBD1 (5 bases). The CDR3 sequence is 14 residues long. Germline assignment: CDR1 SQVTM and CDR2 ANQGSEA. V was pared by 6 bases and J by 4 bases, with 18 bases between.

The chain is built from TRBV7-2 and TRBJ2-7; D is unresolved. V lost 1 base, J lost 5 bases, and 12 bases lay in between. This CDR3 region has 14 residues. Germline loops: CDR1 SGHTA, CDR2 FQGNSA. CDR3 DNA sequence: TGTGCCAGCAGCTTAGATTTGTGGGCCGACGAGCAGTACTTC. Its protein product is CASSLDLWADEQYF.

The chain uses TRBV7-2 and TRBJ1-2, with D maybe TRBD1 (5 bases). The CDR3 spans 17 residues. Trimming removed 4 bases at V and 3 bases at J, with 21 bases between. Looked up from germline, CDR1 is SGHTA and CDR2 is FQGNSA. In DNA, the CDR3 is TGTGCCAGCAGCTCCCCGGGCCAGGGCCTACGAGACTATGGCTACACCTTC. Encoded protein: CASSSPGQGLRDYGYTF.

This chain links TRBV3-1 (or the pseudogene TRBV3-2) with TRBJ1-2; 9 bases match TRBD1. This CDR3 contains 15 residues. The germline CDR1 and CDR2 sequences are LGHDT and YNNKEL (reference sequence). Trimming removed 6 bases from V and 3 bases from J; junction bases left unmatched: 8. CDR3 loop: CASRQKWDRDYGYTF. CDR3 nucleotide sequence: TGTGCCAGCAGACAAAAATGGGACAGGGACTATGGCTACACCTTC.

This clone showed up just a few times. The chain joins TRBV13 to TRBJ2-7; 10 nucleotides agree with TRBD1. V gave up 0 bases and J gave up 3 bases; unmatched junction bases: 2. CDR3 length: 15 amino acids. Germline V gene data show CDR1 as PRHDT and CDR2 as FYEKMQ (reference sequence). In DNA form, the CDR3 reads TGTGCCAGCAGCTTAGGGGGACAGGGGCTCTACGAGCAGTACTTC. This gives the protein CASSLGGQGLYEQYF.

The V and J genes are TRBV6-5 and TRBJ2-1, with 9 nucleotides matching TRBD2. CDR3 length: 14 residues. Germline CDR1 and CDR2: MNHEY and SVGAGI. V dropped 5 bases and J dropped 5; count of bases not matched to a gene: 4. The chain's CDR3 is CASSPGLAHNEQFF. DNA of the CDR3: TGTGCCAGCAGTCCGGGACTAGCACACAATGAGCAGTTCTTC.

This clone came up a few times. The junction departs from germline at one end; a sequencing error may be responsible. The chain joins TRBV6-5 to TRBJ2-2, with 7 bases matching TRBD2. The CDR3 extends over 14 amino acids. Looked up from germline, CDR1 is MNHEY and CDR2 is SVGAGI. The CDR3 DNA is TGTGCCACCAGTAGCGGGCCAGACACCGGGGAGCTGTTTTTT. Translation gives CATSSGPDTGELFF.

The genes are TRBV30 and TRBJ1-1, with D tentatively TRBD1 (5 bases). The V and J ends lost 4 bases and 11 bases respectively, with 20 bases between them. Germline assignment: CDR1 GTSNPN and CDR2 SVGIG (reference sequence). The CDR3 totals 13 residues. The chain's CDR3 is CAWIKLGRGTAFF. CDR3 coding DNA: TGTGCCTGGATTAAACTGGGTCGGGGGACGGCTTTCTTT.

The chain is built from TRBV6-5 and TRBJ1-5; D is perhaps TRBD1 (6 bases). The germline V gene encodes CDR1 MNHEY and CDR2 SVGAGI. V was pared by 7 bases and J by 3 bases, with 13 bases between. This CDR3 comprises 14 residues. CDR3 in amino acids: CASKLQGYNQPQHF. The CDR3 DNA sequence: TGTGCCAGCAAATTACAGGGATACAATCAGCCCCAGCATTTT.

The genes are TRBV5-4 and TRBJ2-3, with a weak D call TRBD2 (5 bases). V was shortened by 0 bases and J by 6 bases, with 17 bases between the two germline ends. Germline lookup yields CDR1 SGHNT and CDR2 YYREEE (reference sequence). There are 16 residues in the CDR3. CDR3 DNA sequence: TGTGCCAGCAGCTTGGATCCCCGGGCGGGTTTGGATACGCAGTATTTT. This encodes CASSLDPRAGLDTQYF. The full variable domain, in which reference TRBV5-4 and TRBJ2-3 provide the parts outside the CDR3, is ETGVTQSPTHLIKTRGQQVTLRCSSQSGHNTVSWYQQALGQGPQFIFQYYREEENGRGNFPPRFSGLQFPNYSSELNVNALELDDSALYLCASSLDPRAGLDTQYFGPGTRLTVL.

For the CDR3, the DNA is TGCGCCAGCAGCTTGGAAGTCGACAGGGTTAATGAAAAACTGTTTTTT. This sequence encodes CASSLEVDRVNEKLFF. J is TRBJ1-4 and V is TRBV5-1, with 7 bases aligning to TRBD1. Germline CDR1 SGHRS, CDR2 YFSETQ. V lost 0 bases to trimming and J lost 4 bases; unmatched junction nucleotides: 6. This CDR3 contains 16 residues. Full variable domain (remainder filled in from reference TRBV5-1 and TRBJ1-4): KAGVTQTPRYLIKTRGQQVTLSCSPISGHRSVSWYQQTPGQGLQFLFEYFSETQRNKGNFPGRFSGRQFSNSRSEMNVSTLELGDSALYLCASSLEVDRVNEKLFFGSGTQLSVL.

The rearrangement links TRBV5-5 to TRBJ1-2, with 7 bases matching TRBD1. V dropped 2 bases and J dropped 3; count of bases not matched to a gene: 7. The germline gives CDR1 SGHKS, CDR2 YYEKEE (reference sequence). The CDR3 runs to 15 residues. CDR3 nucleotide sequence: TGTGCCAGCAGCTTTACGACAGGGCCTTACTATGGCTACACCTTC. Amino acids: CASSFTTGPYYGYTF. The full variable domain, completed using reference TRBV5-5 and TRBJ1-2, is DAGVTQSPTHLIKTRGQQVTLRCSPISGHKSVSWYQQVLGQGPQFIFQYYEKEERGRGNFPDRFSARQFPNYSSELNVNALLLGDSALYLCASSFTTGPYYGYTFGSGTRLTVV.

CDR3 loop: CASSFSEKLFF. As DNA, the CDR3 is TGTGCCAGCAGTTTTAGTGAAAAACTGTTTTTT. The chain has TRBV12-3 or TRBV12-4 and TRBJ1-4; the D is unclear. Between the trimmed V and J ends, which lost 3 bases and 7 bases, there was a span of 3 bases. The CDR3 contains 11 residues.

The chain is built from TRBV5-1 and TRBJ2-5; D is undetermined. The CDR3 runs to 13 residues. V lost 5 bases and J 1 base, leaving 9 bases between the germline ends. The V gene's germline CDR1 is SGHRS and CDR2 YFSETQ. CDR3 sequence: CASRILLQETQYF. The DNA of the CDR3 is TGCGCCAGCAGGATACTACTCCAAGAGACCCAGTACTTC.

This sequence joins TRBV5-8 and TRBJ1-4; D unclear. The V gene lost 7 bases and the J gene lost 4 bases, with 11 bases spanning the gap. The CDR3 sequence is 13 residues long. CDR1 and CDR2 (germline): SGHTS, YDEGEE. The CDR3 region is CASSISSNEKLFF. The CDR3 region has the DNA TGTGCCAGCTCGATCTCCAGTAATGAAAAACTGTTTTTT.

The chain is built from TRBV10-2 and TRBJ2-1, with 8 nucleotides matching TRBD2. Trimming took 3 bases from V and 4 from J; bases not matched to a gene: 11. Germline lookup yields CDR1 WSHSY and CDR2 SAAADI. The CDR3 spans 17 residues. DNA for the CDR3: TGCGCCAGCAGTGATTACCAGCGGGGGCCACGATACAATGAGCAGTTCTTC. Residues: CASSDYQRGPRYNEQFF.

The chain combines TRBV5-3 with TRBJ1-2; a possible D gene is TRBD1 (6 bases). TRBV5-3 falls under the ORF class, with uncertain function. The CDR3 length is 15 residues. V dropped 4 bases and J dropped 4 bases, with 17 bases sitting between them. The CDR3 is CARSRFWTVGYGYTF. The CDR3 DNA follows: TGTGCCAGAAGCCGATTTTGGACAGTGGGCTATGGCTACACCTTC.

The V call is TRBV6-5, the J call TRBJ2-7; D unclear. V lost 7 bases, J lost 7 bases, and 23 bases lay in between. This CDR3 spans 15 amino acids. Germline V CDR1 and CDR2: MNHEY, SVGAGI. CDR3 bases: TGTGCCAGCACGCTAACCCTCGGCAGGCAGGATGAGCAGTACTTC. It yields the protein CASTLTLGRQDEQYF.

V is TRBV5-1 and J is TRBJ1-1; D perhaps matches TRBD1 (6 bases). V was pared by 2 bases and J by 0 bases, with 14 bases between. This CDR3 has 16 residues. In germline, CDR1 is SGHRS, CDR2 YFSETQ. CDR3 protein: CASSLQGPLMNTEAFF. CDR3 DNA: TGCGCCAGCAGCTTACAGGGCCCCTTAATGAACACTGAAGCTTTCTTT.

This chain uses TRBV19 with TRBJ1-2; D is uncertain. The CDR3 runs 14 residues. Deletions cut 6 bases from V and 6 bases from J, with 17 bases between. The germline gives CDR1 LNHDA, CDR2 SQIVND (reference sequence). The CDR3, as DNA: TGTGCCAGTAGATCCTCCCAGTTGTCAGATGGCTACACCTTC. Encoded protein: CASRSSQLSDGYTF. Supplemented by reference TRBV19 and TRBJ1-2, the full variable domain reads DGGITQSPKYLFRKEGQNVTLSCEQNLNHDAMYWYRQDPGQGLRLIYYSQIVNDFQKGDIAEGYSVSREKKESFPLTVTSAQKNPTAFYLCASRSSQLSDGYTFGSGTRLTVV.

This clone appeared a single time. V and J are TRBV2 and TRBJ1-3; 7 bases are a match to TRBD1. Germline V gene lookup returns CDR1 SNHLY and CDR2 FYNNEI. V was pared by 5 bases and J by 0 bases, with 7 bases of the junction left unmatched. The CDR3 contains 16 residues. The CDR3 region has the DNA TGTGCCAGCAGTAGTGACCAGGGGGTCTCTGGAAACACCATATATTTT. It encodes CASSSDQGVSGNTIYF.

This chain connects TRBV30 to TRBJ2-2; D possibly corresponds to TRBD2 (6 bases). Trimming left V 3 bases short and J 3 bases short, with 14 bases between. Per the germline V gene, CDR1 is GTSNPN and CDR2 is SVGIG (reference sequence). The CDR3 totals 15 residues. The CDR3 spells CAWRSPEGYTGELFF. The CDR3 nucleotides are TGTGCCTGGAGAAGTCCGGAGGGGTACACCGGGGAGCTGTTTTTT.